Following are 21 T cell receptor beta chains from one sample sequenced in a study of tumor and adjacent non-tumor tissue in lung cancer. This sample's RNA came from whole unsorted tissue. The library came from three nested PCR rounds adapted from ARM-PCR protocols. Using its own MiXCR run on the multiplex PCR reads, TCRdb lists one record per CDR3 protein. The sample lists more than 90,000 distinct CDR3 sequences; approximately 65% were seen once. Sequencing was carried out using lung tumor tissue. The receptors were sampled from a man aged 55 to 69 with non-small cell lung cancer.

The chain's CDR3 is CASSLDLTDTQYF. DNA of the CDR3: TGCGCCAGCAGTTTGGACCTCACAGATACGCAGTATTTT. The J gene is TRBJ2-3, the V gene TRBV10-1, with D unresolved. The CDR3 sequence is 13 residues long. CDR1 and CDR2 from the germline V gene are WNHNN and SYGVQD (reference sequence). Trimming cost V 5 bases and J 2 bases, with 8 bases left between them.

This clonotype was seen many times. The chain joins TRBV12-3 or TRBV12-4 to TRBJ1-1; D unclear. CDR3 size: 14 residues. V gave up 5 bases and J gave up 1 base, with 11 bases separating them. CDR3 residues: CASSRNAANTEAFF. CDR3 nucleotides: TGTGCCAGCAGTAGAAACGCAGCGAACACTGAAGCTTTCTTT.

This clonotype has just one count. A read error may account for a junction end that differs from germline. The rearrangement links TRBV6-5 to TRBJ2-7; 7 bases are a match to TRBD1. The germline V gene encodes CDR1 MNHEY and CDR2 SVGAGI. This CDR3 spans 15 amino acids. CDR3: CATKKDRDPGYEQYF. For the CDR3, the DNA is TGCGCCACCAAAAAAGACAGGGATCCGGGATACGAGCAGTACTTC.

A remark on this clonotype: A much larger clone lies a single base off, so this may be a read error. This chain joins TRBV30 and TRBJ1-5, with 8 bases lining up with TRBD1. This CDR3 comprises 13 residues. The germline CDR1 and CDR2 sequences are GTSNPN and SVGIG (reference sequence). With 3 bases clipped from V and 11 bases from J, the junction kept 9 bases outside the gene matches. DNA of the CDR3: TGTGCCTGGAGCGACAGGGGTGGGAAGTCCCAGCATTTT. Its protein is CAWSDRGGKSQHF.

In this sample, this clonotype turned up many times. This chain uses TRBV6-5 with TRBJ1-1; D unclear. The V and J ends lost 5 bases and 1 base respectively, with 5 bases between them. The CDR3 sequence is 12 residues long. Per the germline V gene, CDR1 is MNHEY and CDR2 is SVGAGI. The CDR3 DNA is TGTGCCAGCAGTCGAGGGAACACTGAAGCTTTCTTT. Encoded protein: CASSRGNTEAFF.

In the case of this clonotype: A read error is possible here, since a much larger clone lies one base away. The CDR3 bases are TGTCCCTGGAGCCGGGACAGGAAAACAACTAATGAAAAACTGTTTTTT. Its protein is CPWSRDRKTTNEKLFF. This chain links TRBV30 with TRBJ1-4, with 8 bases aligning to TRBD1. Germline lookup yields CDR1 GTSNPN and CDR2 SVGIG (reference sequence). This CDR3 has 16 residues.

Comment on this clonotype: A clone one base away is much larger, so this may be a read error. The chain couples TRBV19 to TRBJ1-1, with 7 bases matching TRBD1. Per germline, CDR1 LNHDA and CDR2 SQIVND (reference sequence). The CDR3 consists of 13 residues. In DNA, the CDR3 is TGTGTCAGTAGTACCAGGGACAGAAGGTCGGCTTTCTTT. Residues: CVSSTRDRRSAFF.

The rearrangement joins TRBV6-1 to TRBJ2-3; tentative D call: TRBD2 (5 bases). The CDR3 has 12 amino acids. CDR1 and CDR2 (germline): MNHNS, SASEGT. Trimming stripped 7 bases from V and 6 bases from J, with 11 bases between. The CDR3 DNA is TGTGCCAGCATTCAACGGGATGATACGCAGTATTTT. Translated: CASIQRDDTQYF.

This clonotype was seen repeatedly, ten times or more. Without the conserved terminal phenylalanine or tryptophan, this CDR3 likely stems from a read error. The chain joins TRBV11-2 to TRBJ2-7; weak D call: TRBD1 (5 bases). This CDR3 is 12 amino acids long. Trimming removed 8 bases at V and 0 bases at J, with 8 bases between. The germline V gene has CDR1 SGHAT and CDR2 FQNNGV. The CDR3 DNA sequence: TGTGCCAGCGGGGCGCTCTCCTACGAGCAGTACTCC. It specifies CASGALSYEQYS.

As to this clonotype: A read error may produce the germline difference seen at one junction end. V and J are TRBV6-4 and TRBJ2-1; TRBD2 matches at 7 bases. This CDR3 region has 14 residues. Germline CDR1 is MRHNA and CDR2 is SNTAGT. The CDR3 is CVSSESTSYGEQFF. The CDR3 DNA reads TGTGTCAGCAGTGAATCGACTAGCTACGGTGAGCAGTTTTTC.

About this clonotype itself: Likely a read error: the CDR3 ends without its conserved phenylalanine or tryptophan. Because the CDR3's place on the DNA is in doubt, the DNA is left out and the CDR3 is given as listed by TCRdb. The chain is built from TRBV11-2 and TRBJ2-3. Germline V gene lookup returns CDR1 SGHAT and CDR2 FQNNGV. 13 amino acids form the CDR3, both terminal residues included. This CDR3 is CASTETGTDTQYY.

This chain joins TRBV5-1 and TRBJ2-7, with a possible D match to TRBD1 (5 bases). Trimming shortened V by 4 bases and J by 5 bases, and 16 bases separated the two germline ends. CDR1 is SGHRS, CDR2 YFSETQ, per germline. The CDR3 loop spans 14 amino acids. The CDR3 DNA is TGCGCCAGCAGCCGGTTTAGGGGCTCAGACGAGCAGTACTTC. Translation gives CASSRFRGSDEQYF.

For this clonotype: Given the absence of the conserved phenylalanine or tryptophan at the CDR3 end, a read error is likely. CDR3 protein: CASSPWNSEQFI. The CDR3 DNA reads as TGTGCCAGCAGTCCCTGGAACAGCGAGCAGTTCATC. V and J are TRBV12-3 or TRBV12-4 and TRBJ2-1; D uncertain. This CDR3 is 12 amino acids long. The ends were cut back, 5 bases at V and 10 bases at J, with 12 bases in the middle.

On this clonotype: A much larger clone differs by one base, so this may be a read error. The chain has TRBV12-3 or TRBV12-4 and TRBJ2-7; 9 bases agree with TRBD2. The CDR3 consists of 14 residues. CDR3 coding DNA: TGTGCCAACAGTTTTGGCGGGGGGGTATTCGAGCAGTACTTC. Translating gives CANSFGGGVFEQYF.

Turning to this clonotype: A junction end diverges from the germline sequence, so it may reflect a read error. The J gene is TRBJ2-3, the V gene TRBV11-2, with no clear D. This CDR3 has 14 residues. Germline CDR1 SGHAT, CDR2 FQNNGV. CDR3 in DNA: TGTGCCAGCAGCTACCGGACCTCTACGGCCACGCAGTGTTTT. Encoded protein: CASSYRTSTATQCF.

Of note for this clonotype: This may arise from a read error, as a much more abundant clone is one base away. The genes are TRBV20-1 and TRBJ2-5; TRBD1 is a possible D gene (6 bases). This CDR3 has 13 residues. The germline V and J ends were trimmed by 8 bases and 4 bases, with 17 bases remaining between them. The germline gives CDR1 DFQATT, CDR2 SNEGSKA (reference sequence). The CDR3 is CSPNNRDSETQYF. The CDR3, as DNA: TGCAGTCCTAATAACAGGGATTCAGAGACCCAGTACTTC.

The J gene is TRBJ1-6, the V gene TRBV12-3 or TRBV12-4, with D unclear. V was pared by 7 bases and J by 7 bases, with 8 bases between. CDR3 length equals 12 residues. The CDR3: CASTQRNSPLHF. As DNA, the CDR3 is TGTGCCAGCACTCAACGGAATTCACCCCTCCACTTT.

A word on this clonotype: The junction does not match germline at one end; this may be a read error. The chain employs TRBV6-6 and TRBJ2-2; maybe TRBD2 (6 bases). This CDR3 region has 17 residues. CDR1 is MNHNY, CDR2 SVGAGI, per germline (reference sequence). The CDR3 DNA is TGTGCCAGCAGTCGCCATATCCGGGCGGGGAGAACCGGGGAGATGTTTTTC. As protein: CASSRHIRAGRTGEMFF.

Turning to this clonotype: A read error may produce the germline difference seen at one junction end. CDR3 in DNA: TGTGCCAGCAGCCAAGATTGGGGGGCTAGCGGGAAGCTGTTCTTT. This encodes CASSQDWGASGKLFF. This chain joins TRBV4-2 and TRBJ2-2; 9 bases are a match to TRBD2. CDR1 LGHNA and CDR2 YNFKEQ come from the germline V gene. CDR3 length equals 15 residues.

CDR3 in DNA: TGTGCCAGCAGTTTTTCTGGCTCGCGTACGGGCTACGAGCAGTACTTC. Translated: CASSFSGSRTGYEQYF. The genes are TRBV12-3 or TRBV12-4 and TRBJ2-7; D not resolved. This CDR3 spans 16 amino acids. The V end was cut by 3 bases, the J end by 3 bases, with 18 bases between.

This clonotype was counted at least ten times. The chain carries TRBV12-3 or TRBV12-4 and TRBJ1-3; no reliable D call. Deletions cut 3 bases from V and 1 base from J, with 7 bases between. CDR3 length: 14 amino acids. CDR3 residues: CASSFQKSGNTIYF. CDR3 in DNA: TGTGCCAGCAGTTTCCAGAAGTCTGGAAACACCATATATTTT.